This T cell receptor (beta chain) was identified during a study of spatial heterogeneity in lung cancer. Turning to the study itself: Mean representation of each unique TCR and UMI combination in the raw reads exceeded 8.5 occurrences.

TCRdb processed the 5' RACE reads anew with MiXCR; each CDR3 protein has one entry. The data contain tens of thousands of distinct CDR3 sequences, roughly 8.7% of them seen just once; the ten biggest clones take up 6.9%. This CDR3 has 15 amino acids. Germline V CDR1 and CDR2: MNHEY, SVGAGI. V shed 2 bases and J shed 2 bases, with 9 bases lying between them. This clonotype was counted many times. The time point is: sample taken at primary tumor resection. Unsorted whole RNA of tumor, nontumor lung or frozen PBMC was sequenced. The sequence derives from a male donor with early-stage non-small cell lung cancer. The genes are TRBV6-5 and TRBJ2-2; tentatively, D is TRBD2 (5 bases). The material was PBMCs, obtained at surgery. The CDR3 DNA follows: TGTGCCAGCAGTTACCTCGGAGGAAACACCGGGGAGCTGTTTTTT. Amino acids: CASSYLGGNTGELFF.